Below, 18 T cell receptor beta chains from the same sample are listed, as sequenced in a study of a mutant IDH1 vaccine in newly diagnosed glioma. Described time point: week 11, during vaccination. In every dose of vaccine, 300 ug of mutant IDH1 20-mer peptide was given alongside topical imiquimod. No antigen is known for these receptors. Profiled with immunoSEQ multiplex PCR; TCRdb holds only in-frame clones, not every one. The sample lists fewer than 75,000 clones; approximately 88% were seen once. Sequenced here: PBMCs, sampled from a glioma patient whose treatment included an IDH1 peptide vaccine. Source of these receptors: a woman aged 50 to 60 with glioma.

The CDR3 DNA is TGCGCCAGCAGCCAACTTCCACTTAACCTGGGGTACGAGCAGTACTTC. It specifies CASSQLPLNLGYEQYF. The chain uses TRBV4-3 and TRBJ2-7, with D unclear. Trimming shortened V by 2 bases and J by 4 bases, and 18 bases separated the two germline ends. From germline, CDR1 is LGHNA and CDR2 YSLEER. This CDR3 contains 16 residues.

The chain has TRBV7-2 and TRBJ1-1; the D gene is possibly TRBD1 (5 bases). The CDR3 totals 14 residues. Germline lookup yields CDR1 SGHTA and CDR2 FQGNSA. Trimming left V 5 bases short and J 4 bases short, with 14 bases between. CDR3 sequence (DNA): TGTGCCAGCAGCCAGAGGGGAGGCGGCACTGAAGCTTTCTTT. Amino acids: CASSQRGGGTEAFF.

This sequence joins TRBV4-1 and TRBJ1-1; D gene ambiguous. Germline V gene data show CDR1 as MGHRA and CDR2 as YSYEKL. This CDR3 is 14 amino acids long. V lost 0 bases, J lost 5 bases, and 10 bases lay in between. CDR3 sequence: CASSQDGSWTEAFF. DNA for the CDR3: TGCGCCAGCAGCCAAGATGGTAGCTGGACTGAAGCTTTCTTT.

In its sample, this clone was seen once. The chain carries TRBV29-1 and TRBJ1-2; D possibly corresponds to TRBD1 (6 bases). V lost 7 bases, J lost 8 bases, and 17 bases lay in between. Germline loops: CDR1 SQVTM, CDR2 ANQGSEA. This CDR3 is 12 amino acids long. The CDR3 sequence: CSDRTGPRGYTF. The CDR3 bases are TGCAGCGACCGAACAGGGCCCCGGGGCTACACCTTC.

The V and J genes are TRBV7-2 and TRBJ1-2; no clear D. The CDR3 runs to 10 residues. CDR1 is SGHTA and CDR2 is FQGNSA in the germline V gene. Trimming removed 8 bases at V and 6 bases at J, with 7 bases between. CDR3 sequence: CASDFDGYTF. In DNA form, the CDR3 reads TGTGCCAGCGACTTCGATGGCTACACCTTC.

This clone came up a few times. V gene TRBV9 combines with J gene TRBJ2-2, with unresolved D. This CDR3 has 13 residues. CDR1 and CDR2 from the germline V gene are SGDLS and YYNGEE. V lost 4 bases to trimming and J lost 7 bases, with 11 bases between them. In DNA form, the CDR3 reads TGTGCCAGCAGCCTAAGAGGAATCGGGGAGCTGTTTTTT. Translated, it gives CASSLRGIGELFF.

This rearrangement joins TRBV5-6 to TRBJ1-4; 7 bases line up with TRBD1. Germline loops: CDR1 SGHDT, CDR2 YYEEEE. This CDR3 contains 14 residues. Trimming cost V 4 bases and J 7 bases; bases outside gene matches: 7. The CDR3 nucleotides are TGTGCCAGCAGCCAGGGGGGGGGATTTGAAAAACTGTTTTTT. It encodes CASSQGGGFEKLFF.

In this sample, this clone turned up once. The chain joins TRBV30 to TRBJ1-3; TRBD1 might be the D (6 bases). V was pared by 2 bases and J by 4 bases, with 15 bases between. The CDR3 loop spans 15 amino acids. The germline gives CDR1 GTSNPN, CDR2 SVGIG (reference sequence). DNA of the CDR3: TGTGCCTGGAGTCGGGGGGCGCAAGCCGGAAACACCATATATTTT. This sequence encodes CAWSRGAQAGNTIYF.

V gene TRBV5-4 combines with J gene TRBJ1-1; D not certain. V gave up 0 bases and J gave up 9 bases, with 9 bases separating them. This CDR3 region has 12 residues. CDR1 is SGHNT and CDR2 is YYREEE in the germline V gene (reference sequence). The CDR3 DNA reads TGTGCCAGCAGCTTGGACGGAGAAAAAGCTTTCTTT. As protein: CASSLDGEKAFF.

The V call is TRBV10-3, the J call TRBJ1-1; 9 bases are a match to TRBD1. J gave up 4 bases and V 4 bases, and 10 bases lay outside the gene matches. Germline V gives CDR1 ENHRY, CDR2 SYGVKD. The CDR3 is made up of 16 amino acids. CDR3 DNA sequence: TGTGCCATCAGTGGGACGGACAGGGGAGGCGGCACTGAAGCTTTCTTT. Translated, it gives CAISGTDRGGGTEAFF.

The genes are TRBV29-1 and TRBJ2-3, with D uncertain. There are 12 residues in the CDR3. V lost 4 bases, J lost 2 bases, and 7 bases lay in between. The germline gives CDR1 SQVTM, CDR2 ANQGSEA. DNA for the CDR3: TGCAGCGTTGCTGGCCCCACAGATACGCAGTATTTT. It specifies CSVAGPTDTQYF.

J is TRBJ2-7 and V is TRBV29-1, with D tentatively TRBD2 (6 bases). Germline lookup yields CDR1 SQVTM and CDR2 ANQGSEA. The germline V and J ends were trimmed by 2 bases and 2 bases, with 13 bases remaining between them. This CDR3 spans 14 amino acids. The CDR3 bases are TGCAGCGTTGAATCAGGGAGGAGGGCCTACGAGCAGTACTTC. This codes for CSVESGRRAYEQYF.

There are a few counts of this clone. V gene TRBV4-1 combines with J gene TRBJ1-4; D is unresolved. CDR1 and CDR2 (germline): MGHRA, YSYEKL. V was trimmed by 6 bases and J by 0 bases, leaving 14 bases between them. This CDR3 contains 16 residues. CDR3 amino acids: CASRNGRMATNEKLFF. The CDR3 coding sequence is TGCGCCAGCAGGAATGGGCGTATGGCAACTAATGAAAAACTGTTTTTT.

The V gene is TRBV6-1, the J gene TRBJ1-1; weak D call: TRBD1 (6 bases). V was shortened by 2 bases and J by 0 bases, with 7 bases between the two germline ends. CDR3 length: 14 amino acids. Germline CDR1 MNHNS, CDR2 SASEGT. CDR3 DNA sequence: TGTGCCAGCAGTGAAAGGGGGATGAACACTGAAGCTTTCTTT. Protein: CASSERGMNTEAFF.

The chain couples TRBV12-5 to TRBJ1-1; no clear D. The CDR3 is made up of 15 amino acids. CDR1 and CDR2 from the germline V gene are LGHNT and FRNRAP. V was shortened by 1 base and J by 0 bases, with 9 bases between the two germline ends. DNA of the CDR3: TGTGCTAGTGGTTTGGACACAGTAATGAACACTGAAGCTTTCTTT. Amino acids: CASGLDTVMNTEAFF.

V gene TRBV19 combines with J gene TRBJ1-1, with 7 bases fitting TRBD1. Germline CDR1 and CDR2: LNHDA and SQIVND (reference sequence). This CDR3 has 16 amino acids. The V gene end was trimmed by 3 bases and the J gene end by 5 bases; junction bases not matched to a gene: 12. The CDR3 is CASSIVAGRGRTEAFF. In DNA, the CDR3 is TGTGCCAGTAGTATTGTGGCCGGCAGGGGGAGGACTGAAGCTTTCTTT. Supplemented by reference TRBV19 and TRBJ1-1, the full variable domain reads DGGITQSPKYLFRKEGQNVTLSCEQNLNHDAMYWYRQDPGQGLRLIYYSQIVNDFQKGDIAEGYSVSREKKESFPLTVTSAQKNPTAFYLCASSIVAGRGRTEAFFGQGTRLTVV.

This chain joins TRBV5-1 and TRBJ2-5, with D possibly TRBD2 on 5 matching bases. Trimming removed 0 bases from V and 2 bases from J, with 11 bases in between. CDR3 size: 15 residues. Germline V gene lookup returns CDR1 SGHRS and CDR2 YFSETQ. CDR3 sequence (DNA): TGCGCCAGCAGCTTGGTCGGCAGCGGTCAAGAGACCCAGTACTTC. It is translated as CASSLVGSGQETQYF.

The V and J genes are TRBV19 and TRBJ2-2; 11 nucleotides align to TRBD1. The CDR3 consists of 14 residues. CDR1 LNHDA and CDR2 SQIVND come from the germline V gene (reference sequence). The V gene end was trimmed by 6 bases and the J gene end by 6 bases; junction bases not matched to a gene: 3. The CDR3 DNA follows: TGTGCCAGTAGGGACAGGGGGCGATCCGGGGAGCTGTTTTTT. This sequence encodes CASRDRGRSGELFF.